The TCR beta chain described here comes from a study of blood T cell repertoires in COVID-19. Study context: Sites in the United States, Italy and Spain provided acute and convalescent COVID-19 samples. T cells, B-cell-depleted T cells, or PBMCs supplied cDNA or gDNA.

Enrolled during active infection, Seattle patients were then followed longitudinally. In the source study's methods: Nucleated cell number was recorded as an estimate derived from reference gene primer amplification. Libraries were prepared by immunoSEQ multiplex PCR; TCRdb keeps only in-frame clonotypes and omits some of them. The DNA was the basis for D and trimming; V, J and clone size are from that table. The sample has 300,000 to 400,000 clones, more than 70% seen once. Unmatched junction bases numbered 9, after V lost 8 bases and J lost 7 bases. The CDR3 totals 13 residues. Material: peripheral blood. The clonotype originates from a woman between 70 and 85 years old with COVID-19, enrolled during active disease. V and J are TRBV12-3 or TRBV12-4 and TRBJ1-1; 8 bases agree with TRBD1. As DNA, the CDR3 is TGTGCCAGCGCGCAGACAGGGGACCTTGAAGCTTTCTTT. It yields the protein CASAQTGDLEAFF.